This T cell receptor beta chain originates from a study of molecular identifiers for immune sequencing clone quantification. Each CDR3 protein gets one entry after TCRdb re-called the PCR reads with MiXCR. The sample holds 100,000 or so distinct CDR3 sequences, about 35% seen once. This clonotype was seen only a few times. This clonotype originated in a human donor in good health. Some libraries in this study had Jurkat cell RNA spiked in. Sequencing used naive CD8+ T cells from blood, with Jurkat cell RNA spiked in. Indicated subset: FACS-sorted CD8+CD4-CCR7+CD45RA+ naive T cells.

CDR3 residues: CASSEVPAGGETQYF. In DNA form, the CDR3 reads TGTGCCAGCAGTGAAGTCCCAGCGGGAGGGGAGACCCAGTACTTC. The chain employs TRBV6-1 and TRBJ2-5; TRBD2 aligns across 10 bases. The germline V gene has CDR1 MNHNS and CDR2 SASEGT. After removal of 1 base from V and 5 bases from J, the junction contained 4 bases not matched to a gene. The length of the CDR3 is 15 residues.